The text below deals with one T cell receptor (beta chain). The CDR3 runs 14 residues. Germline CDR1 is SNHLY and CDR2 is FYNNEI. Between the trimmed V and J ends, which lost 2 bases and 1 base, there was a span of 9 bases. The authors sequenced TCR beta from blood CD8+ and CD4+ T cells. The multiple sclerosis control group comprised treatment-naive patients with stable or active relapsing-remitting disease. RNA was extracted with the RNeasy kit, and a quantity of about 0.45 to 1 ug was reverse transcribed using random hexamers. TCRdb re-derived calls from the immunoSEQ multiplex PCR reads in MiXCR, one entry per CDR3 protein. Of about 430,000 distinct CDR3 sequences in the sample, around 83% were seen once. The data belong to a study of CD8 T cells in Susac syndrome.

Sequencing was performed on CD8+ T cells from PBMCs. The clonotype was recovered from a human donor with multiple sclerosis. This chain links TRBV2 with TRBJ2-7; perhaps D is TRBD1 or TRBD2 (5 bases each). The CDR3 bases are TGTGCCAGCAGTGAAAGGGGACCGTCCTACGAGCAGTACTTC. Protein sequence: CASSERGPSYEQYF.